The rows below give T cell receptor beta chains drawn from one sample of a study of blood T cells in healthy people across ages. TCRdb re-called the 5' RACE reads through MiXCR, storing one row per CDR3 protein. Of about 1.4 million distinct CDR3 sequences in the sample, approximately 59% were seen once. Sequenced: blood. The source of these receptors is a man between 18 and 29 years old in good health. Each CDR3 is given with its conserved first and last residue. The order of the fields is J gene, clone size, V gene, D gene, CDR3 DNA, CDR3 protein. D genes are given only for firm matches. Clone size is stated in some rows and not others, as once, few, many or a class when expanded.

j_gene: TRBJ2-5
abundance: .
v_gene: TRBV7-9
d_gene: .
CDR3nt: TGTGCCAGCAGCTTAGCGAGGGCAGAAGAGACCCAGTACTTC
CDR3aa: CASSLARAEETQYF

j_gene: TRBJ2-3
abundance: .
v_gene: TRBV7-9
d_gene: .
CDR3nt: TGTGCCAGCAGCTTAATCAGGGGCGGCGTTGGATCAGATACGCAGTATTTT
CDR3aa: CASSLIRGGVGSDTQYF

j_gene: TRBJ2-7
abundance: .
v_gene: TRBV12-3/TRBV12-4
d_gene: .
CDR3nt: TGTGCCAGCAGCCGCCTGGAGGGATCCAACGAGCAGTACTTC
CDR3aa: CASSRLEGSNEQYF

j_gene: TRBJ1-2
abundance: few
v_gene: TRBV4-3
d_gene: .
CDR3nt: TGCGCCAGCAGCCAAGATGGCGGGAGGAACTATGGCTACACCTTC
CDR3aa: CASSQDGGRNYGYTF

j_gene: TRBJ1-2
abundance: .
v_gene: TRBV7-9
d_gene: TRBD1
CDR3nt: TGTGCCAGCAGCCCCGACCGGGACAGGGGATATGGCTACACCTTC
CDR3aa: CASSPDRDRGYGYTF

j_gene: TRBJ2-7
abundance: .
v_gene: TRBV20-1
d_gene: .
CDR3nt: TGCAGTGCTAGAGAGTTAGGGGGACAAGGCCCACCTTGGTACGAGCAGTACTTC
CDR3aa: CSARELGGQGPPWYEQYF

j_gene: TRBJ2-7
abundance: .
v_gene: TRBV4-2
d_gene: .
CDR3nt: TGTGCCAGCAGCCAAGGGGGGTTTGGCTACGAGCAGTACTTC
CDR3aa: CASSQGGFGYEQYF

j_gene: TRBJ1-4
abundance: .
v_gene: TRBV2
d_gene: TRBD1
CDR3nt: TGTGCCAGCGTACAGGACAGGGGGTGGGAAAAACTGTTTTTT
CDR3aa: CASVQDRGWEKLFF

j_gene: TRBJ2-7
abundance: .
v_gene: TRBV6-2/TRBV6-3
d_gene: TRBD2
CDR3nt: TGTGCCAGCCTAGGACTAGTAGCCTACGAGCAGTACTTC
CDR3aa: CASLGLVAYEQYF

j_gene: TRBJ1-6
abundance: .
v_gene: TRBV7-2
d_gene: .
CDR3nt: TGTGCCAGCAGCCTCTCGGCGGGAGATAATTCACCCCTCCACTTT
CDR3aa: CASSLSAGDNSPLHF

j_gene: TRBJ2-7
abundance: .
v_gene: TRBV14
d_gene: .
CDR3nt: TGTGCCAGCAGCCAAGATCTATGGAGCGAGCAGTACTTC
CDR3aa: CASSQDLWSEQYF

j_gene: TRBJ2-3
abundance: .
v_gene: TRBV25-1
d_gene: .
CDR3nt: TGTGCCAGCAGTGATGTGGGGTTGTCGGATACGCAGTATTTT
CDR3aa: CASSDVGLSDTQYF

j_gene: TRBJ1-6
abundance: .
v_gene: TRBV7-6
d_gene: TRBD1
CDR3nt: TGTGCCAGCAGCACGGGGACAGCTTCACCCCTCCACTTT
CDR3aa: CASSTGTASPLHF

j_gene: TRBJ1-1
abundance: .
v_gene: TRBV11-2
d_gene: .
CDR3nt: TGTGCCAGCAGCTTAGAGCCAGGGCCGAACACTGAAGCTTTCTTT
CDR3aa: CASSLEPGPNTEAFF

j_gene: TRBJ2-3
abundance: once
v_gene: TRBV11-2
d_gene: TRBD1
CDR3nt: TGTGCCAGCAGCTTCGAACAGGGGGAGATTAAACAGTATTTT
CDR3aa: CASSFEQGEIKQYF

j_gene: TRBJ2-1
abundance: once
v_gene: TRBV5-6
d_gene: TRBD1
CDR3nt: TGTGCCAGCAGCTTGATACGATGGACAGGGAACAATGAGCAGTTCTTC
CDR3aa: CASSLIRWTGNNEQFF

j_gene: TRBJ2-1
abundance: .
v_gene: TRBV11-2
d_gene: TRBD1
CDR3nt: TGTGCCAGCAGCTCGACAGGGGGCAGGGTGGATGAGCAGTTCTTC
CDR3aa: CASSSTGGRVDEQFF

j_gene: TRBJ2-3
abundance: .
v_gene: TRBV3-1
d_gene: TRBD2
CDR3nt: TGTGCCAGCAGCCCCAGCCTAGCGGGATCAGATACGCAGTATTTT
CDR3aa: CASSPSLAGSDTQYF

j_gene: TRBJ2-7
abundance: .
v_gene: TRBV7-2
d_gene: .
CDR3nt: TGTGCCAGCAGCCGGCTCGTCCGAGGCTACGAGCAGTACTTC
CDR3aa: CASSRLVRGYEQYF

j_gene: TRBJ1-2
abundance: .
v_gene: TRBV29-1
d_gene: .
CDR3nt: TGCAGCGTTGAATCTTCCGGGACCCTCTATGGCTACACCTTC
CDR3aa: CSVESSGTLYGYTF

j_gene: TRBJ2-7
abundance: .
v_gene: TRBV24-1
d_gene: TRBD1
CDR3nt: TGTGCCACCAGTGATTTGGCAGGGGGACCCTACGAGCAGTACTTC
CDR3aa: CATSDLAGGPYEQYF

j_gene: TRBJ2-1
abundance: .
v_gene: TRBV2
d_gene: .
CDR3nt: TGTGCCAGCAGTGAATGGCTAGCATTTAACCAACGGAATGAGCAGTTCTTC
CDR3aa: CASSEWLAFNQRNEQFF

j_gene: TRBJ2-1
abundance: .
v_gene: TRBV6-5
d_gene: .
CDR3nt: TGTGTCGGCTCCCAAGTGGGTGCCGGAAATGAGCAGTTCTTC
CDR3aa: CVGSQVGAGNEQFF

j_gene: TRBJ2-5
abundance: .
v_gene: TRBV5-1
d_gene: TRBD1
CDR3nt: TGCGCCAGCAGCTCCACCGGGACAGGGAGGGAGACCCAGTACTTC
CDR3aa: CASSSTGTGRETQYF

j_gene: TRBJ1-2
abundance: .
v_gene: TRBV12-3/TRBV12-4
d_gene: TRBD1
CDR3nt: TGTGCCAGCAGTTTTAGGCAGGGGACAGGGGACCCCTACACCTTC
CDR3aa: CASSFRQGTGDPYTF

j_gene: TRBJ2-7
abundance: few
v_gene: TRBV20-1
d_gene: TRBD2
CDR3nt: TGCAGTGCTAGATCCCAGCGGGGGACCTACGAGCAGTACTTC
CDR3aa: CSARSQRGTYEQYF

j_gene: TRBJ1-2
abundance: once
v_gene: TRBV7-6
d_gene: TRBD1
CDR3nt: TGTGCCAGCAGCACAGGGGGCAGGGCAGTGAATGGCTACACCTTC
CDR3aa: CASSTGGRAVNGYTF

j_gene: TRBJ2-5
abundance: .
v_gene: TRBV11-2
d_gene: .
CDR3nt: TGTGCCAGCAGCGATGAGAACCAAGAGACCCAGTACTTC
CDR3aa: CASSDENQETQYF

j_gene: TRBJ2-7
abundance: .
v_gene: TRBV10-1
d_gene: TRBD2
CDR3nt: TGCGCCAGCAGTGAGGGAGCGGGAGTGGCTGGCGAGCAGTACTTC
CDR3aa: CASSEGAGVAGEQYF

j_gene: TRBJ2-3
abundance: .
v_gene: TRBV7-2
d_gene: .
CDR3nt: TGTGCCAGCAGCCACCCGGACGGCTATACGCAGTATTTT
CDR3aa: CASSHPDGYTQYF

j_gene: TRBJ2-7
abundance: .
v_gene: TRBV20-1
d_gene: TRBD2
CDR3nt: TGCAGTGCTAGAGCCCCCGGGACTAGTGGGGGAATTAGCTCCTACGAGCAGTACTTC
CDR3aa: CSARAPGTSGGISSYEQYF

j_gene: TRBJ2-7
abundance: few
v_gene: TRBV25-1
d_gene: .
CDR3nt: TGTGCCAGCAGTGAAAATTTCACCTACGAGCAGTACTTC
CDR3aa: CASSENFTYEQYF

j_gene: TRBJ2-3
abundance: .
v_gene: TRBV6-2/TRBV6-3
d_gene: TRBD2
CDR3nt: TGTGCCAGCAGTAGCGGGGGGGATTTGGGTACGCAGTATTTT
CDR3aa: CASSSGGDLGTQYF

j_gene: TRBJ1-2
abundance: once
v_gene: TRBV5-1
d_gene: .
CDR3nt: TGCGCCAGCAGCTTGAACCAGGGGAGAGATGGCTACACCTTC
CDR3aa: CASSLNQGRDGYTF

j_gene: TRBJ1-6
abundance: .
v_gene: TRBV20-1
d_gene: TRBD1
CDR3nt: TGCAGTGCACGGACAGGGAGCGGGAATTCACCCCTCCACTTT
CDR3aa: CSARTGSGNSPLHF

j_gene: TRBJ2-7
abundance: few
v_gene: TRBV5-4
d_gene: TRBD1
CDR3nt: TGTGCCAGCAGTCGCCCGGGACAGGGGGACGAGCAGTACTTC
CDR3aa: CASSRPGQGDEQYF

j_gene: TRBJ2-5
abundance: .
v_gene: TRBV6-5
d_gene: TRBD1
CDR3nt: TGTGCCAGCTCCGGGACAGGGTCGGGAAAGCAGTACTTC
CDR3aa: CASSGTGSGKQYF

j_gene: TRBJ2-5
abundance: .
v_gene: TRBV5-1
d_gene: .
CDR3nt: TGCGCCAGCAGCTTGGATCGTCACGTGAACCGCTCGCCCCAAGAGACCCAGTACTTC
CDR3aa: CASSLDRHVNRSPQETQYF

j_gene: TRBJ2-7
abundance: .
v_gene: TRBV29-1
d_gene: TRBD1
CDR3nt: TGCAGCGTTGAAGGGGGAGCCGGGACAGGGATCTACGAGCAGTACTTC
CDR3aa: CSVEGGAGTGIYEQYF

j_gene: TRBJ2-1
abundance: .
v_gene: TRBV11-1
d_gene: .
CDR3nt: TGTGCCAGCAGCTTAATACGTGGGATTCACAATGAGCAGTTCTTC
CDR3aa: CASSLIRGIHNEQFF

j_gene: TRBJ2-7
abundance: few
v_gene: TRBV5-1
d_gene: .
CDR3nt: TGCGCCAGCAGCTTGGACAGGACAAGGACCGAGCAGTACTTC
CDR3aa: CASSLDRTRTEQYF

j_gene: TRBJ2-7
abundance: once
v_gene: TRBV19
d_gene: TRBD1
CDR3nt: TGTGCCAGTAGTATAGGTTCCGGACAGGACAGCTCCGACGAGCAGTACTTC
CDR3aa: CASSIGSGQDSSDEQYF

j_gene: TRBJ2-7
abundance: .
v_gene: TRBV4-1
d_gene: TRBD2
CDR3nt: TGCGCCAGCGCTATAGCGGGCGAAAGTTACGAGCAGTACTTC
CDR3aa: CASAIAGESYEQYF

j_gene: TRBJ2-1
abundance: .
v_gene: TRBV4-1
d_gene: .
CDR3nt: TGCGCCAGCAGCCAAATATTCGGGAGCTCCTACAATGAGCAGTTCTTC
CDR3aa: CASSQIFGSSYNEQFF

j_gene: TRBJ2-1
abundance: few
v_gene: TRBV6-2/TRBV6-3
d_gene: .
CDR3nt: TGTGCCAGCAGTTACGAGAGTAGCTACAATGAGCAGTTCTTC
CDR3aa: CASSYESSYNEQFF

j_gene: TRBJ2-1
abundance: .
v_gene: TRBV27
d_gene: TRBD2
CDR3nt: TGTGCCAGCAGTTTATCTAGCGGGGGGGCACCCTACAATGAGCAGTTCTTC
CDR3aa: CASSLSSGGAPYNEQFF

j_gene: TRBJ2-7
abundance: .
v_gene: TRBV20-1
d_gene: .
CDR3nt: TGCAGTGCTAGGGAGGGGGCGAACCCCTACGAGCAGTACTTC
CDR3aa: CSAREGANPYEQYF

j_gene: TRBJ2-1
abundance: .
v_gene: TRBV9
d_gene: TRBD1
CDR3nt: TGTGCCAGCAGCCCTTACCCCGGACAGGGGGGCTTGAATGAGCAGTTCTTC
CDR3aa: CASSPYPGQGGLNEQFF